Listed here is a single T cell receptor beta chain. The antigen remains unidentified. The data belong to a study of T cell responses to AZD1222 COVID-19 vaccine. Turning to the study itself: Pooling covered second doses at about 4 or about 12 weeks.

Produced via immunoSEQ multiplex PCR; TCRdb's table is partial and in-frame only. The sample contains around 99,000 clones, roughly 90% of which appear only once. Findings of the study overall: Across spike, vaccine-associated CD4 TCRs were found, dominant at 160-218 and 743-854. Donors skewed white British and female; clonal diversity was possibly underestimated.

The CDR3 extends over 17 amino acids. The V gene's germline CDR1 is SGHNT and CDR2 YENEEA. V was cut by 4 bases and J by 7 bases, with 23 bases left in between. The V gene is TRBV11-3, the J gene TRBJ2-1; D is possibly TRBD2 (6 bases). This TCR was recovered from an adult in good health. The sample in question was peripheral blood, obtained on day 0 of AZD1222 vaccination. The CDR3, as DNA: TGTGCCAGCAGCTCCTATGGGCAGGAGGGCCCAAGGAATGAGCAGTTCTTC. It codes for CASSSYGQEGPRNEQFF.